The 26 T cell receptor beta chains reported below all come from one sample, sequenced in a study of blood T cell repertoires in COVID-19. Clones were read by immunoSEQ multiplex PCR, and TCRdb kept only the in-frame ones, dropping some. The sample has approximately 36,000 clones, around four fifths seen once. Sequenced material: peripheral blood. These receptors were obtained from a man aged 55 to 70 with COVID-19, enrolled during active disease.

This chain's CDR3 is CASSPGRGGGETQYF. The CDR3 DNA reads as TGCGCCAGCAGTCCGGGGCGCGGCGGGGGGGAGACCCAGTACTTC. The J gene is TRBJ2-5, the V gene TRBV5-1; 8 positions match TRBD2. The J segment lost 5 bases and the V segment lost 5 bases, leaving 11 bases of the junction unmatched. Germline V gives CDR1 SGHRS, CDR2 YFSETQ. CDR3 size: 15 residues. Full variable domain (rest looked up from reference TRBV5-1 and TRBJ2-5): KAGVTQTPRYLIKTRGQQVTLSCSPISGHRSVSWYQQTPGQGLQFLFEYFSETQRNKGNFPGRFSGRQFSNSRSEMNVSTLELGDSALYLCASSPGRGGGETQYFGPGTRLLVL.

With regard to this clone: Different DNA sequences within this sample yield the same CDR3. The chain employs TRBV9 and TRBJ1-5, with a possible D match to TRBD1 (5 bases). The CDR3 runs to 14 residues. Germline V gene lookup returns CDR1 SGDLS and CDR2 YYNGEE. Trimming stripped 0 bases from V and 3 bases from J, with 7 bases between. The CDR3 DNA reads as TGTGCCAGCAGCGTAGATGGGGCCAATCAGCCCCAGCATTTT. Residues: CASSVDGANQPQHF.

The chain combines TRBV5-4 with TRBJ2-1; D gene ambiguous. The germline V gene encodes CDR1 SGHNT and CDR2 YYREEE (reference sequence). Trimming left V 1 base short and J 0 bases short, with 8 bases between. The length of the CDR3 is 15 residues. The CDR3 region is CASSLPGSSYNEQFF. The CDR3 DNA reads TGTGCCAGCAGCTTGCCGGGTAGCTCCTACAATGAGCAGTTCTTC. The whole variable domain, filled in from reference TRBV5-4 and TRBJ2-1, reads ETGVTQSPTHLIKTRGQQVTLRCSSQSGHNTVSWYQQALGQGPQFIFQYYREEENGRGNFPPRFSGLQFPNYSSELNVNALELDDSALYLCASSLPGSSYNEQFFGPGTRLTVL.

The chain links TRBV13 to TRBJ2-2, with 9 bases fitting TRBD1. The CDR3 has 17 residues. The germline CDR1 and CDR2 sequences are PRHDT and FYEKMQ (reference sequence). V lost 1 base and J lost 3; bases outside the gene matches: 6. The CDR3 sequence: CASSLAGQGGDTGELFF. The CDR3 DNA reads TGTGCCAGCAGCTTAGCGGGACAGGGAGGCGACACCGGGGAGCTGTTTTTT.

The genes are TRBV5-4 and TRBJ1-3; D may be TRBD1 (5 bases). The V end lost 7 bases, the J end lost 2 bases, and 7 bases lay between the germline ends. Germline CDR1 reads SGHNT; CDR2 reads YYREEE (reference sequence). This CDR3 spans 12 amino acids. The CDR3, as DNA: TGTGCCAGCGGGGGGGCTGGAAACACCATATATTTT. The encoded protein is CASGGAGNTIYF.

The V gene is TRBV5-1, the J gene TRBJ1-3, with D possibly matching TRBD1 (5 bases). Germline assignment: CDR1 SGHRS and CDR2 YFSETQ. The CDR3 is made up of 15 amino acids. Trimming pared 7 bases from V and 0 bases from J, leaving 14 bases between. The CDR3 reads CASADSLSSGNTIYF. In DNA form, the CDR3 reads TGCGCCAGCGCCGACAGTCTGAGCTCTGGAAACACCATATATTTT.

The genes are TRBV7-8 and TRBJ2-1; 8 nucleotides match TRBD2. V lost 5 bases and J lost 5; bases outside the gene matches: 17. The CDR3 contains 18 residues. Germline loops: CDR1 SGHVS, CDR2 FQNEAQ. CDR3 bases: TGTGCCAGCAGCGTCGGGGGGGTGGAGGGACGTAGGAACAATGAGCAGTTCTTC. Translation gives CASSVGGVEGRRNNEQFF.

This clone is a singleton in its sample. This rearrangement joins TRBV10-3 to TRBJ2-2, with 9 bases identical to TRBD1. Unmatched junction bases numbered 3, after V lost 5 bases and J lost 2 bases. The CDR3 is 15 amino acids. Germline values: CDR1 ENHRY, CDR2 SYGVKD. This chain's CDR3 is CAISYRGLNTGELFF. DNA of the CDR3: TGTGCCATCAGTTACAGGGGGCTCAACACCGGGGAGCTGTTTTTT.

The J gene is TRBJ2-7, the V gene TRBV14, with 7 nucleotides matching TRBD1. Trimming at V came to 4 bases and at J to 7 bases, leaving 13 bases not matched to a gene. The CDR3 sequence is 15 residues long. CDR1 is SGHDN and CDR2 is FVKESK in the germline V gene. The CDR3 is CASSLSGTVPREQYF. The CDR3 DNA is TGTGCCAGCAGCCTATCCGGGACAGTTCCTCGAGAGCAGTACTTC.

The table lists this clone with a few counts. The chain combines TRBV6-5 with TRBJ1-1, with TRBD1 matching over 7 bases. In germline, CDR1 is MNHEY, CDR2 SVGAGI. V was pared by 6 bases and J by 1 base, with 5 bases of the junction left unmatched. This CDR3 spans 14 amino acids. In DNA, the CDR3 is TGTGCCAGCAGCAACAGGGACAGGAACACTGAAGCTTTCTTT. Its translation is CASSNRDRNTEAFF.

This clone occurred a few times. The V gene is TRBV5-6, the J gene TRBJ1-6, with D unresolved. The CDR3 extends over 13 amino acids. Looked up from germline, CDR1 is SGHDT and CDR2 is YYEEEE. Trimming stripped 5 bases from V and 7 bases from J, with 10 bases between. DNA of the CDR3: TGTGCCAGCAGATATCGAGGGAATTCACCCCTCCACTTT. It yields the protein CASRYRGNSPLHF.

The V gene is TRBV18, the J gene TRBJ1-2; 10 positions match TRBD1. Per the germline V gene, CDR1 is KGHSH and CDR2 is LQKENI. The V gene end was trimmed by 4 bases and the J gene end by 3 bases; junction bases not matched to a gene: 5. The CDR3 is made up of 15 amino acids. The CDR3 DNA follows: TGTGCCAGCTCACAGGGACAGGGGCAGGACTATGGCTACACCTTC. This gives the protein CASSQGQGQDYGYTF.

This clone has only a few counts. The V call is TRBV19, the J call TRBJ1-6; 9 nucleotides match TRBD1. Germline assignment: CDR1 LNHDA and CDR2 SQIVND (reference sequence). V lost 6 bases, J lost 7 bases, and 7 bases stayed unmatched. This CDR3 has 15 residues. CDR3 amino acids: CASRVFGTGNSPLHF. For the CDR3, the DNA is TGTGCCAGTAGGGTGTTCGGGACAGGGAATTCACCCCTCCACTTT.

The chain carries TRBV6-1 and TRBJ1-6; weak D call: TRBD1 (5 bases). The CDR3 extends over 14 amino acids. Germline CDR1 is MNHNS and CDR2 is SASEGT. V shed 0 bases and J shed 7 bases, with 7 bases lying between them. The CDR3 is CASSEARQNSPLHF. CDR3 in DNA: TGTGCCAGCAGTGAAGCCCGACAGAATTCACCCCTCCACTTT.

The rearrangement joins TRBV11-3 to TRBJ1-5; 9 nucleotides line up with TRBD1. This CDR3 region has 15 residues. Germline CDR1 reads SGHNT; CDR2 reads YENEEA. Germline trimming cut 5 bases from V and 5 bases from J; bases unmatched to any gene: 7. CDR3 sequence: CASSPRWTGDQPQHF. CDR3 DNA sequence: TGTGCCAGCAGCCCCCGCTGGACAGGGGATCAGCCCCAGCATTTT. Full variable domain (outside the CDR3, taken from reference TRBV11-3 and TRBJ1-5): EAGVVQSPRYKIIEKKQPVAFWCNPISGHNTLYWYLQNLGQGPELLIRYENEEAVDDSQLPKDRFSAERLKGVDSTLKIQPAELGDSAVYLCASSPRWTGDQPQHFGDGTRLSIL.

This clone turned up a few times. The chain joins TRBV4-2 to TRBJ1-6; possible D gene TRBD1, 5 bases. There are 15 residues in the CDR3. V was clipped by 7 bases and J by 7 bases, with 17 bases between them. Germline CDR1 LGHNA, CDR2 YNFKEQ. CDR3 loop: CASNQLRDWNSPLHF. The DNA for the CDR3 is TGTGCCAGCAATCAACTCCGGGACTGGAATTCACCCCTCCACTTT.

CDR3 DNA sequence: TGCGCCAGCAGTGGGACTAGCGAGGCGCAGTATTTT. Its translation: CASSGTSEAQYF. The V call is TRBV10-1, the J call TRBJ2-3, with TRBD2 identical over 9 bases. The CDR3 consists of 12 residues. The germline gives CDR1 WNHNN, CDR2 SYGVQD (reference sequence). V lost 4 bases to trimming and J lost 10 bases; unmatched junction nucleotides: 3.

This chain uses TRBV4-3 with TRBJ1-5, with a tentative D call TRBD1 (6 bases). V was trimmed by 0 bases and J by 3 bases, leaving 9 bases between them. Germline-derived CDR1 and CDR2 are LGHNA and YSLEER. This CDR3 is 15 amino acids long. CDR3 protein: CASSQDWTVNQPQHF. DNA of the CDR3: TGCGCCAGCAGCCAAGATTGGACAGTCAATCAGCCCCAGCATTTT.

The chain carries TRBV6-6 and TRBJ1-2, with D possibly TRBD1 on 5 matching bases. The V end lost 2 bases, the J end lost 7 bases, and 20 bases lay between the germline ends. Per germline, CDR1 MNHNY and CDR2 SVGAGI (reference sequence). The CDR3 totals 16 residues. The chain's CDR3 is CASSYPGTQGSGGYTF. DNA of the CDR3: TGTGCCAGCAGTTACCCCGGGACTCAGGGAAGTGGTGGCTACACCTTC.

V usage is TRBV5-4 and J usage is TRBJ2-5, with D possibly matching TRBD1 (8 bases). Per the germline V gene, CDR1 is SGHNT and CDR2 is YYREEE (reference sequence). The V end was cut by 4 bases, the J end by 5 bases, with 15 bases between. CDR3 length: 14 residues. CDR3 sequence: CASSKQGGGETQYF. CDR3 DNA sequence: TGTGCCAGCAGCAAACAGGGGGGGGGTGAGACCCAGTACTTC. Full variable domain (remainder filled in from reference TRBV5-4 and TRBJ2-5): ETGVTQSPTHLIKTRGQQVTLRCSSQSGHNTVSWYQQALGQGPQFIFQYYREEENGRGNFPPRFSGLQFPNYSSELNVNALELDDSALYLCASSKQGGGETQYFGPGTRLLVL.

The V call is TRBV4-2, the J call TRBJ1-3; D unclear. V was shortened by 0 bases and J by 10 bases, with 19 bases between the two germline ends. Germline CDR1 is LGHNA and CDR2 is YNFKEQ. The CDR3 extends over 16 amino acids. The CDR3 bases are TGTGCCAGCAGCCAAGATCGGCGGGAGAGATTAAAAACCATATATTTT. Its protein product is CASSQDRRERLKTIYF.

This rearrangement joins TRBV30 to TRBJ2-1; 8 bases are shared with TRBD1. The ends lost 1 base at V and 15 bases at J; junction bases unmatched: 8. The CDR3 runs 12 residues. Germline V gives CDR1 GTSNPN, CDR2 SVGIG (reference sequence). CDR3 sequence reads: CAWSAQGTGPFF. In nucleotides, the CDR3 is TGTGCCTGGAGTGCCCAGGGGACAGGTCCGTTCTTC. The full variable domain, rest sourced from reference TRBV30 and TRBJ2-1, is SQTIHQWPATLVQPVGSPLSLECTVEGTSNPNLYWYRQAAGRGLQLLFYSVGIGQISSEVPQNLSASRPQDRQFILSSKKLLLSDSGFYLCAWSAQGTGPFFGPGTRLTVL.

The chain is built from TRBV11-2 and TRBJ2-5, with 7 positions matching TRBD1. Germline V lookup: CDR1 SGHAT, CDR2 FQNNGV. The ends lost 3 bases at V and 3 bases at J; junction bases unmatched: 1. CDR3 length equals 13 residues. CDR3 sequence: CASSLGQKETQYF. In DNA, the CDR3 is TGTGCCAGCAGCTTGGGACAGAAAGAGACCCAGTACTTC.

This clone was detected once. V and J are TRBV5-4 and TRBJ1-5; 9 bases are a match to TRBD1. The CDR3 runs 15 residues. Germline CDR1 and CDR2: SGHNT and YYREEE (reference sequence). V dropped 3 bases and J dropped 7; count of bases not matched to a gene: 8. The CDR3 DNA follows: TGTGCCAGCAGCTCGGGACAGGGAGGAAGACAGCCCCAGCATTTT. It yields the protein CASSSGQGGRQPQHF.

A single count supports this clone. The chain recombines TRBV7-2 with TRBJ2-7; 10 bases line up with TRBD1. The germline CDR1 and CDR2 sequences are SGHTA and FQGNSA. This CDR3 comprises 17 residues. J was trimmed by 3 bases and V by 5 bases; bases with no gene match: 13. CDR3 residues: CASSIGPPGQGIYEQYF. The CDR3 DNA reads TGTGCCAGCAGCATTGGTCCCCCGGGACAGGGGATCTACGAGCAGTACTTC.

This chain connects TRBV19 to TRBJ2-4; 12 bases are a match to TRBD2. Germline trimming cut 7 bases from V and 9 bases from J; bases unmatched to any gene: 19. Germline lookup yields CDR1 LNHDA and CDR2 SQIVND (reference sequence). The CDR3 covers 18 residues. In nucleotides, the CDR3 is TGTGCCAGTACTGACCTAGCGGGAGGGCCTTTCTCTTCGAGCATTCAGTACTTC. Translating it yields CASTDLAGGPFSSSIQYF.